Listed below are T cell receptor beta chains from one sample, sequenced in a study of CD8+ T cells in alopecia areata. Sequencing was performed with immunoSEQ multiplex PCR; in TCRdb, only in-frame clones are kept and a portion is missing. The sample lists about 270,000 clones; approximately 60% were seen once. This sample comprised CD4+ T cells sorted from blood, obtained at roughly week 53, from a patient treated with tofacitinib. The receptors shown here come from a human donor with alopecia areata. CDR3s include the opening cysteine and the closing phenylalanine or tryptophan. A D gene is named only where the DNA matches it firmly. Clone size is not always given. Where it is, it says once, few, many or a class for expanded clones.

>NA|TRBV11-2|NA|TRBJ2-5
CASSLLQGEETQYF
TGTGCCAGCAGCTTATTACAGGGTGAAGAGACCCAGTACTTC
>NA|TRBV5-1|TRBD1|TRBJ1-2
CASSFGQGAGGYTF
TGCGCCAGCAGCTTCGGACAGGGGGCTGGAGGCTACACCTTC
>NA|TRBV4-3|NA|TRBJ1-2
CASSQIQGHHYGYTF
TGCGCCAGCAGCCAAATTCAGGGGCACCACTATGGCTACACCTTC
>few|TRBV5-1|NA|TRBJ2-5
CASQLMDVQETQYF
TGCGCCAGCCAGCTTATGGACGTTCAAGAGACCCAGTACTTC
>few|TRBV30|NA|TRBJ1-2
CAGLQRGRTNYGYTF
TGTGCCGGGTTGCAAAGGGGACGCACGAACTATGGCTACACCTTC
>few|TRBV19|TRBD1|TRBJ1-6
CASRGTGGFSPLHF
TGTGCCAGTAGAGGGACAGGGGGCTTTTCACCCCTCCACTTT
>NA|TRBV25-1|TRBD1|TRBJ2-7
CASSRDRLFYEQYF
TGTGCCAGCAGTCGGGACAGACTATTTTACGAGCAGTACTTC
>NA|TRBV2|NA|TRBJ1-5
CASSGQGNQPQHF
TGTGCCAGCAGTGGACAGGGCAATCAGCCCCAGCATTTT
>once|TRBV29-1|NA|TRBJ2-3
CSGDSPTDTQYF
TGCAGTGGCGATTCCCCCACAGATACGCAGTATTTT
>NA|TRBV30|TRBD1|TRBJ1-2
CAWSGRTGDYGYTF
TGTGCCTGGAGTGGGCGAACAGGGGACTATGGCTACACCTTC
>NA|TRBV30|NA|TRBJ1-2
CAWSVGTVYGYTF
TGTGCCTGGAGTGTAGGAACGGTGTATGGCTACACCTTC
>NA|TRBV29-1|NA|TRBJ2-5
CSVVGVEETQYF
TGCAGCGTTGTAGGGGTTGAAGAGACCCAGTACTTC
>NA|TRBV6-5|TRBD1|TRBJ2-2
CASALGTANTGELFF
TGTGCCAGCGCTCTAGGGACAGCGAACACCGGGGAGCTGTTTTTT
>NA|TRBV5-1|NA|TRBJ1-1
CASSGDTRTEAFF
TGCGCCAGCAGCGGGGACACCCGGACTGAAGCTTTCTTT
>NA|TRBV6-6|TRBD1|TRBJ1-5
CASRGQAGQPQHF
TGTGCCAGCCGCGGACAGGCGGGTCAGCCCCAGCATTTT
>NA|TRBV6-5|NA|TRBJ1-5
CASSSLQKANQPQHF
TGTGCCAGCAGTAGCCTACAGAAAGCCAATCAGCCCCAGCATTTT
>NA|TRBV5-1|TRBD1|TRBJ2-7
CASSLNGQGAAQYF
TGCGCCAGCAGCTTGAACGGACAGGGGGCGGCGCAGTACTTC
>NA|TRBV27|TRBD1|TRBJ2-4
CASSLVRTGEGIQYF
TGTGCCAGCAGCCTAGTTAGGACAGGGGAGGGCATTCAGTACTTC
>few|TRBV10-3|TRBD1|TRBJ1-2
CAISAGTGGEDGYTF
TGTGCCATCAGTGCGGGGACAGGGGGGGAAGATGGCTACACCTTC
>NA|TRBV29-1|NA|TRBJ2-3
CSSYTDTQYF
TGCAGCTCGTACACAGATACGCAGTATTTT
>NA|TRBV11-2|NA|TRBJ1-6
CASSYSSYNSPLHF
TGTGCCAGCAGCTACAGCTCCTATAATTCACCCCTCCACTTT
>NA|TRBV14|NA|TRBJ2-2
CASSQDVGIGELFF
TGTGCCAGCAGCCAAGATGTAGGGATCGGGGAGCTGTTTTTT
>NA|TRBV15|NA|TRBJ2-5
CATSRGLQGLQETQYF
TGTGCCACCAGCAGAGGATTGCAGGGCCTCCAAGAGACCCAGTACTTC
>NA|TRBV7-3|NA|TRBJ2-2
CASSLIPNTGELFF
TGTGCCAGCAGCTTAATACCGAACACCGGGGAGCTGTTTTTT
>once|TRBV2|NA|TRBJ1-2
CASSDKGIDYGYTF
TGTGCCAGCAGTGATAAGGGGATAGACTATGGCTACACCTTC
>NA|TRBV30|TRBD1|TRBJ1-5
CAWGTGLEQPQHF
TGTGCCTGGGGGACAGGACTTGAACAGCCCCAGCATTTT
>NA|TRBV29-1|NA|TRBJ1-2
CSGGTGYGYTF
TGCAGCGGGGGCACGGGCTATGGCTACACCTTC
>NA|TRBV2|NA|TRBJ1-5
CASMDSSNQPQHF
TGTGCCAGCATGGACAGTAGCAATCAGCCCCAGCATTTT
>NA|TRBV30|NA|TRBJ1-2
CAWADGNPYGYTF
TGTGCCTGGGCAGACGGGAACCCCTATGGCTACACCTTC
>NA|TRBV9|NA|TRBJ2-3
CASSAQGGGGPDTQYF
TGTGCCAGCAGCGCCCAGGGGGGCGGGGGACCAGATACGCAGTATTTT
>few|TRBV5-5|TRBD2|TRBJ2-5
CASSFLPGGAQETQYF
TGTGCCAGCAGCTTTCTCCCCGGGGGGGCCCAAGAGACCCAGTACTTC
>NA|TRBV29-1|NA|TRBJ2-5
CSVVDLFQETQYF
TGCAGCGTTGTGGACCTTTTCCAAGAGACCCAGTACTTC
>NA|TRBV29-1|NA|TRBJ1-2
CSVRAGGGYTF
TGCAGCGTTCGGGCCGGAGGGGGCTACACCTTC
>NA|TRBV2|NA|TRBJ2-4
CASSGRRAKNIQYF
TGTGCCAGCAGTGGTCGCAGAGCCAAAAACATTCAGTACTTC
>NA|TRBV30|NA|TRBJ2-7
CAWSVLFQYEQYF
TGTGCCTGGAGTGTGCTTTTCCAGTACGAGCAGTACTTC
>NA|TRBV10-2|NA|TRBJ2-3
CASSDFGGLTSTDTQYF
TGCGCCAGCAGTGATTTCGGGGGCCTTACTAGCACAGATACGCAGTATTTT
>NA|TRBV28|NA|TRBJ1-2
CASGSPNYGYTF
TGTGCCAGCGGCAGCCCGAACTATGGCTACACCTTC
>NA|TRBV19|NA|TRBJ2-7
CASSIAQNYEQYF
TGTGCCAGTAGTATCGCACAGAACTACGAGCAGTACTTC
>NA|TRBV30|NA|TRBJ1-5
CACGAGNQPQHF
TGTGCCTGTGGGGCGGGCAATCAGCCCCAGCATTTT
>NA|TRBV7-2|NA|TRBJ1-2
CASSLSRDEGGYTF
TGTGCCAGCAGCTTAAGCAGGGATGAAGGGGGCTACACCTTC
>few|TRBV5-1|NA|TRBJ2-3
CASSLVGGFTDTQYF
TGCGCCAGCAGCTTGGTGGGCGGATTCACAGATACGCAGTATTTT
>NA|TRBV5-1|TRBD1|TRBJ1-1
CASSFRRPGQGPLNTEAFF
TGCGCCAGCAGCTTTCGAAGGCCGGGACAGGGACCGCTGAACACTGAAGCTTTCTTT
>NA|TRBV2|TRBD1|TRBJ2-7
CASSPQGAGYEQYF
TGTGCCAGCAGCCCACAGGGGGCAGGGTACGAGCAGTACTTC
>NA|TRBV6-1|NA|TRBJ2-4
CAIGNIQYF
TGTGCTATAGGAAACATTCAGTACTTC
>once|TRBV29-1|TRBD1|TRBJ1-2
CSVGRLPGQLGANYGYTF
TGCAGCGTTGGGAGACTACCGGGACAGCTGGGAGCTAACTATGGCTACACCTTC
>NA|TRBV2|NA|TRBJ1-5
CASTLTYSDQPQHF
TGTGCCAGCACCTTGACATACAGCGATCAGCCCCAGCATTTT
>NA|TRBV5-1|NA|TRBJ1-2
CASSLPGPEENYGYTF
TGCGCCAGCAGCTTGCCAGGCCCAGAGGAAAACTATGGCTACACCTTC
>NA|TRBV30|NA|TRBJ2-2
CAYPVRGEAGELFF
TGTGCCTACCCCGTGCGGGGCGAGGCCGGGGAGCTGTTTTTT
>NA|TRBV7-8|NA|TRBJ1-3
CASSFGSGNTIYF
TGTGCCAGCAGCTTTGGCTCTGGAAACACCATATATTTT
>NA|TRBV20-1|NA|TRBJ2-7
CSARNFGEQYF
TGCAGTGCTAGAAATTTCGGGGAACAGTACTTC
>NA|TRBV25-1|NA|TRBJ2-7
CASNKQTSYEQYF
TGTGCCAGCAATAAACAGACATCCTACGAGCAGTACTTC